This T cell receptor beta chain was captured in a study of PD-L1 blockade in urothelial cancer. The overall study: Individuals in the cohort had been given 0 to 3 earlier chemotherapy regimens. Study conclusions and caveats: Durable-benefit cases showed more tumor-associated blood clone expansion at 3 weeks.

Some clones are missing from TCRdb's copy, which holds only in-frame ones; the method was immunoSEQ multiplex PCR. This table has about 81,000 clones, roughly 90% appearing once. The time point here: pretreatment peripheral blood. Sample numbers ranged from 1 to 8 per patient, encompassing pretreatment and on-treatment collections. Trimming took off 4 bases at V and 0 bases at J, with 19 bases between the two ends. From germline, CDR1 is KGHSH and CDR2 LQKENI. CDR3 length equals 18 residues. As to this clone: Its antigen is not known.

Sequenced material: PBMCs, taken around atezolizumab (anti-PD-L1) treatment. The chain links TRBV18 to TRBJ1-3; D is possibly TRBD1 (6 bases). This receptor was obtained from a woman older than 75 with urothelial cancer. The CDR3 nucleotides read TGTGCCAGCTCACTCCTTCCGGGACAAGGGGACTCTGGAAACACCATATATTTT. Amino acid sequence: CASSLLPGQGDSGNTIYF.